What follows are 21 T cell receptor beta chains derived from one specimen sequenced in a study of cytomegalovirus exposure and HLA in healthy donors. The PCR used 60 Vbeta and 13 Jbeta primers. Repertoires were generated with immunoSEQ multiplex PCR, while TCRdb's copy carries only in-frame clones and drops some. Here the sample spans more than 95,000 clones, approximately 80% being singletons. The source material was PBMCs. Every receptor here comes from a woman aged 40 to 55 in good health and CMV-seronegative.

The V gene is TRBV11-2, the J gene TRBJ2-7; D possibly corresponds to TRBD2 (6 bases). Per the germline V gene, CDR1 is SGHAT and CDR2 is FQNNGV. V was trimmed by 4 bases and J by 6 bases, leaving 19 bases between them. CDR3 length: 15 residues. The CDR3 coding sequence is TGTGCCAGCAGCTGGCGAGGGAGGAGGGCGCCCGAGCAGTACTTC. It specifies CASSWRGRRAPEQYF.

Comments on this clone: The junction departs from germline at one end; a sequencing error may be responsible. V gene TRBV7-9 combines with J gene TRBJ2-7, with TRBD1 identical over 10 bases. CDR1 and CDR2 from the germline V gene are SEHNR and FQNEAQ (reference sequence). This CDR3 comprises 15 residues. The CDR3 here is CSSSSYGTGAYEQYF. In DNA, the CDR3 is TGTTCCAGCAGCTCCTACGGGACAGGGGCCTACGAGCAGTACTTC.

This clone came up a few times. The CDR3 region has the DNA TGTGCCAGCAGTGACACCGGTGGAAACACCATATATTTT. It translates to CASSDTGGNTIYF. The chain combines TRBV27 with TRBJ1-3, with unresolved D. The CDR3 runs to 13 residues. V shed 5 bases and J shed 3 bases, with 8 bases lying between them. Germline CDR1 and CDR2: MNHEY and SMNVEV (reference sequence).

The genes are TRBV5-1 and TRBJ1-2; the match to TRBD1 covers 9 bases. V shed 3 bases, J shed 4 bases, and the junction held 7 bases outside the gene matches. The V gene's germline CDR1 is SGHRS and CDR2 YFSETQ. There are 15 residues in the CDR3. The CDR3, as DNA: TGCGCCAGCAGCTCTCCGGACAGGGGCGTCTATGGCTACACCTTC. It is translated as CASSSPDRGVYGYTF.

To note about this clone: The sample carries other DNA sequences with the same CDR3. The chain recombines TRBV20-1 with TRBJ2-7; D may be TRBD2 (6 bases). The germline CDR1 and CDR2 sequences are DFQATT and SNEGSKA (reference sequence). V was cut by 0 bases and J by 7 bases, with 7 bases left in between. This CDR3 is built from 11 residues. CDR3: CSARDRGEQYF. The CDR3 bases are TGCAGTGCTAGAGATCGGGGGGAGCAGTACTTC.

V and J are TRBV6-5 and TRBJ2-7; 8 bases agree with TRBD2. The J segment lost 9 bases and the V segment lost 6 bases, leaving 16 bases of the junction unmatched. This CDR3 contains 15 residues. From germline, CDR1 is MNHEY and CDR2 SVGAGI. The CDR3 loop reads CASSPRFTGGQGQYF. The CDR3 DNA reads TGTGCCAGCAGCCCCAGGTTTACGGGAGGGCAGGGGCAGTACTTC.

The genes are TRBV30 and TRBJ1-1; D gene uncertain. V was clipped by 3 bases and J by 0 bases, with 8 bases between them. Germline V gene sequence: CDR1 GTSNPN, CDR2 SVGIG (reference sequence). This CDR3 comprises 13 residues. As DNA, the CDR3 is TGTGCCTGGAGCGTCTCCGTGAACACTGAAGCTTTCTTT. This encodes CAWSVSVNTEAFF.

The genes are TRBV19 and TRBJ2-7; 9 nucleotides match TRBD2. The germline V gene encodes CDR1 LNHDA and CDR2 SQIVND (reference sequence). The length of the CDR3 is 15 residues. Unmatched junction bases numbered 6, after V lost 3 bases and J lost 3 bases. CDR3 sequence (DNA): TGTGCCAGTAGTATCATGAATAGCGGGGGCTACGAGCAGTACTTC. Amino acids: CASSIMNSGGYEQYF. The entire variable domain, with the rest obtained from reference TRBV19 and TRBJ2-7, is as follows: DGGITQSPKYLFRKEGQNVTLSCEQNLNHDAMYWYRQDPGQGLRLIYYSQIVNDFQKGDIAEGYSVSREKKESFPLTVTSAQKNPTAFYLCASSIMNSGGYEQYFGPGTRLTVT.

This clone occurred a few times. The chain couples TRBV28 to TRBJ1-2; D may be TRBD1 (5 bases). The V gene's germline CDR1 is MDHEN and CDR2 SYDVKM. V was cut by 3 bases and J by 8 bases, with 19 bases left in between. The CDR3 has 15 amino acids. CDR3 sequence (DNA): TGTGCCAGCAGTTTTCTATCAGGGAACCTTATGGGCTACACCTTC. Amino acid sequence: CASSFLSGNLMGYTF.

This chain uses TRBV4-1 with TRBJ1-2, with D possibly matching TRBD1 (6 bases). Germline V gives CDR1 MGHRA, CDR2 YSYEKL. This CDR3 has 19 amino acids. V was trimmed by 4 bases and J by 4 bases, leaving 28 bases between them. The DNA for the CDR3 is TGCGCCAGCAGCCTCCGCCACCCCGCCGGGTACAGGGACCCCTATGGCTACACCTTC. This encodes CASSLRHPAGYRDPYGYTF.

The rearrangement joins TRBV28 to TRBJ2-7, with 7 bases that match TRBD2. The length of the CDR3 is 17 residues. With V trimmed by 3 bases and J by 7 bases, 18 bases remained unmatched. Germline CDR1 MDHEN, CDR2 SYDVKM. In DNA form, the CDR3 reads TGTGCCAGCAGTTTCGGCGTCGTCTGGGCGGGAGCAGGGGAGCAGTACTTC. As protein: CASSFGVVWAGAGEQYF.

CDR3 coding DNA: TGTGCCAGCAGCGTTGGGACAGGGAGAACTAATGAAAAACTGTTTTTT. Its translation is CASSVGTGRTNEKLFF. This chain connects TRBV9 to TRBJ1-4, with 9 bases that match TRBD1. The length of the CDR3 is 16 residues. The junction had 3 bases not matched to a gene; V was cut back by 2 bases and J by 1 base. CDR1 and CDR2 from the germline V gene are SGDLS and YYNGEE.

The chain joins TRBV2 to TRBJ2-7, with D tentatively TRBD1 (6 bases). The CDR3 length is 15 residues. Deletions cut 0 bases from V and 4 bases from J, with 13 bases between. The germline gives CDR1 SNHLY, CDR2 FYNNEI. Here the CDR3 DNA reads TGTGCCAGCAGTGAAGCACTGCTGACAGGATACGAGCAGTACTTC. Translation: CASSEALLTGYEQYF. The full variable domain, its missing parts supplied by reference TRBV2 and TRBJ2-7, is EPEVTQTPSHQVTQMGQEVILRCVPISNHLYFYWYRQILGQKVEFLVSFYNNEISEKSEIFDDQFSVERPDGSNFTLKIRSTKLEDSAMYFCASSEALLTGYEQYFGPGTRLTVT.

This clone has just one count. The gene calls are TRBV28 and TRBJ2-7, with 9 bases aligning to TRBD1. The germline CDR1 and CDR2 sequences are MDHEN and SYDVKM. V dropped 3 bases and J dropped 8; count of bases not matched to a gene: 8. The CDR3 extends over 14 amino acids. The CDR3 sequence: CASSLGTGISKQYF. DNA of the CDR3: TGTGCCAGCAGTTTGGGGACAGGGATTTCGAAGCAGTACTTC.

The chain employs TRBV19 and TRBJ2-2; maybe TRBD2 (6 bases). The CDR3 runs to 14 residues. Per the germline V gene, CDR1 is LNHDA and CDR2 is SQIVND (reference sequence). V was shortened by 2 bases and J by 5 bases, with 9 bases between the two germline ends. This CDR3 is CASSIWGETGELFF. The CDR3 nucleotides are TGTGCCAGTAGTATATGGGGGGAAACCGGGGAGCTGTTTTTT.

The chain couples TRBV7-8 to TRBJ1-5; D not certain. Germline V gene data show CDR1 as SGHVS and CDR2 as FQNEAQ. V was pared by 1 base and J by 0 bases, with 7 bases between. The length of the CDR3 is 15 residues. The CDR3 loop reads CASSLVQNSNQPQHF. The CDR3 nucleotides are TGTGCCAGCAGCTTAGTACAAAATAGCAATCAGCCCCAGCATTTT. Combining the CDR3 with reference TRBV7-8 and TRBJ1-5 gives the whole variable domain GAGVSQSPRYKVAKRGQDVALRCDPISGHVSLFWYQQALGQGPEFLTYFQNEAQLDKSGLPSDRFFAERPEGSVSTLKIQRTQQEDSAVYLCASSLVQNSNQPQHFGDGTRLSIL.

The CDR3 DNA reads TGTGCCAGCTCACCACGGACCGGACTGACCACCGGGGAGCTGTTTTTT. Translating it yields CASSPRTGLTTGELFF. The chain joins TRBV18 to TRBJ2-2, with D perhaps matching TRBD2 (5 bases). CDR1 and CDR2 from the germline V gene are KGHSH and LQKENI. The length of the CDR3 is 16 residues. V gave up 1 base and J gave up 4 bases, with 13 bases separating them.

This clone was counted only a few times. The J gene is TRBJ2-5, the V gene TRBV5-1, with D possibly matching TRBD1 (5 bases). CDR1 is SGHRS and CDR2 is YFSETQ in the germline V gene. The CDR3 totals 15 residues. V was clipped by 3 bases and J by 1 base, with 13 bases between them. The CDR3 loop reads CASSSDQGPQETQYF. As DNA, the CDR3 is TGCGCCAGCAGCTCGGACCAGGGCCCCCAAGAGACCCAGTACTTC. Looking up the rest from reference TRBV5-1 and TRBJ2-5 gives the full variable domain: KAGVTQTPRYLIKTRGQQVTLSCSPISGHRSVSWYQQTPGQGLQFLFEYFSETQRNKGNFPGRFSGRQFSNSRSEMNVSTLELGDSALYLCASSSDQGPQETQYFGPGTRLLVL.

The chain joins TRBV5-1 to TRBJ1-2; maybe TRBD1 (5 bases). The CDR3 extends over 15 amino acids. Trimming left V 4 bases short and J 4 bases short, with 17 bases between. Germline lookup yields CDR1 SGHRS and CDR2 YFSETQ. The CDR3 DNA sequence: TGCGCCAGCAGCCCGGATCCCGCAGGGTTCTATGGCTACACCTTC. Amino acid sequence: CASSPDPAGFYGYTF. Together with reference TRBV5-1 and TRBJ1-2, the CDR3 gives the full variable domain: KAGVTQTPRYLIKTRGQQVTLSCSPISGHRSVSWYQQTPGQGLQFLFEYFSETQRNKGNFPGRFSGRQFSNSRSEMNVSTLELGDSALYLCASSPDPAGFYGYTFGSGTRLTVV.

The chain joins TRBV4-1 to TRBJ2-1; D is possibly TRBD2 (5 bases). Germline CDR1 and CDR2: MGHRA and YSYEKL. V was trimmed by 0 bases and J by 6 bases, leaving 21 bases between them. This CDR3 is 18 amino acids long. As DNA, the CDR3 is TGCGCCAGCAGCCAAGAAATGAGGAGGATGGGTCCCTTCAATGAGCAGTTCTTC. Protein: CASSQEMRRMGPFNEQFF.

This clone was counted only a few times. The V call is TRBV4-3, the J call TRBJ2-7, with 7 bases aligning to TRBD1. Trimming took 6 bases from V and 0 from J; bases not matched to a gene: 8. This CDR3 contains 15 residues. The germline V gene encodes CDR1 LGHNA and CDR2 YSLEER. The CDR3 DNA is TGCGCCAGCAGTCTTGACAGGGAACCCTCCTACGAGCAGTACTTC. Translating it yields CASSLDREPSYEQYF.